This T cell receptor beta chain came from a study of post-analysis software for immune sequencing data. Turning to the study itself: Several disease courses (relapsing-remitting, secondary progressive and progressive-relapsing) of multiple sclerosis were included.

V lost 4 bases to trimming and J lost 0 bases; unmatched junction nucleotides: 6. Per the germline V gene, CDR1 is SGDLS and CDR2 is YYNGEE. This CDR3 region has 16 residues. As to this clonotype: Its target is unknown.

cDNA libraries of TCR beta carried unique molecular identifiers. TCRdb recomputed calls from the PCR reads with MiXCR, one row per CDR3 protein. The sample has about 770,000 distinct CDR3 sequences, about half seen once. Study results and limitations: Versus controls, multiple sclerosis patients showed significantly lower diversity (normalized Chao1). Roughly five TRBV segments occurring more often in patients than controls included TRBV5-6, TRBV5-1 and TRBV20-1. The authors found that F measure strongly co-clustered same-batch samples.

The TCR originated in a girl between 5 and 17 years old with multiple sclerosis. The chain links TRBV9 to TRBJ2-3; 9 nucleotides match TRBD1. The sample comprised blood. CDR3 in DNA: TGTGCCAGCAGCACCGGACAGGGGACTAGCACAGATACGCAGTATTTT. This encodes CASSTGQGTSTDTQYF.